In this sample, the clone carrying this TCR beta chain turned up many times. Its antigen is unidentified. The record originates from a study of T cells in Graves' hyperthyroidism and ophthalmopathy. Notes on the study in general: Blood shared most expanded thyroid clonotypes above 0.001.

Clinical symptoms, serum thyroxine and TRAb, thyroid ultrasound and orbital computed tomography were used for the diagnoses. Regions amplified from RNA transcripts were the TCR beta CDR3 regions. The HTBI primer set was used in a first-round RT-PCR of the TCR CDR3. MiXCR was run by TCRdb on the multiplex PCR reads, yielding one entry per CDR3 protein. This sample has around 350,000 distinct CDR3 sequences, with about a fifth found just once. The sample was blood. The source is a woman under 30 with Graves' hyperthyroidism.

In DNA form, the CDR3 reads TGCAGTGCTAGTTCAACCTATGATAACAATCAGCCCCAGCATTTT. Its protein product is CSASSTYDNNQPQHF. J is TRBJ1-5 and V is TRBV20-1; D is uncertain. V gave up 3 bases and J gave up 3 bases, with 15 bases separating them. Per germline, CDR1 DFQATT and CDR2 SNEGSKA (reference sequence). The CDR3 has 15 residues.